These 10 T cell receptor beta chains share one sample of origin, sequenced in a study of Ad26.COV2.S vaccination and SARS-CoV-2 variants. Clones were read by immunoSEQ multiplex PCR, and TCRdb kept only the in-frame ones, dropping some. The table shows over 200,000 clones, with approximately 90% occurring only once. Treatment given: about 20 received Ad26.COV2.S at low or high dose, single or two shots; a few received placebo; per-sample allocation not given. Sampling was done on day 63 after the first vaccine or placebo injection. The source was peripheral blood, collected in a trial of Ad26.COV2.S vaccine versus placebo. These receptors were collected from a person between 18 and 65 years old who received the Ad26.COV2.S COVID-19 vaccine or a placebo.

V and J are TRBV3-1 (or the pseudogene TRBV3-2) and TRBJ2-7, with 9 bases matching TRBD1. Germline CDR1 is LGHDT and CDR2 is YNNKEL (reference sequence). CDR3 length equals 16 residues. Trimming took 4 bases from V and 3 from J; bases not matched to a gene: 10. In DNA, the CDR3 is TGTGCCAGCAGCCTCACAGGACAGGGGCTCAACTACGAGCAGTACTTC. This codes for CASSLTGQGLNYEQYF.

This rearrangement joins TRBV4-3 to TRBJ2-3, with TRBD1 identical over 7 bases. Looked up from germline, CDR1 is LGHNA and CDR2 is YSLEER. After removal of 2 bases from V and 5 bases from J, the junction contained 4 bases not matched to a gene. The CDR3 sequence is 14 residues long. CDR3 protein: CASSQRGGLDTQYF. CDR3 coding DNA: TGCGCCAGCAGCCAAAGAGGGGGCCTAGATACGCAGTATTTT.

The chain is built from TRBV19 and TRBJ1-1; 8 nucleotides line up with TRBD1. The J segment lost 5 bases and the V segment lost 3 bases, leaving 2 bases of the junction unmatched. CDR3 length: 13 amino acids. The germline gives CDR1 LNHDA, CDR2 SQIVND (reference sequence). CDR3 in amino acids: CASSIQGATEAFF. CDR3 bases: TGTGCCAGTAGTATTCAGGGGGCGACTGAAGCTTTCTTT.

This chain uses TRBV7-9 with TRBJ2-3; 14 bases align to TRBD2. Germline V CDR1 and CDR2: SEHNR, FQNEAQ (reference sequence). V trimming: 5 bases; J trimming: 2 bases; junction bases outside the gene matches: 9. There are 18 residues in the CDR3. The CDR3 region is CASSLGLAGALNTDTQYF. The DNA for the CDR3 is TGTGCCAGCAGCCTGGGACTAGCGGGAGCCCTAAACACAGATACGCAGTATTTT.

The chain has TRBV11-3 and TRBJ1-4, with TRBD1 as a possible D gene (5 bases). The germline V gene encodes CDR1 SGHNT and CDR2 YENEEA. V lost 7 bases and J 3 bases, leaving 9 bases between the germline ends. The CDR3 is 13 residues long. The CDR3 spells CASTRGSNEKLFF. CDR3 bases: TGTGCCAGCACGCGGGGCTCTAATGAAAAACTGTTTTTT.

V usage is TRBV29-1 and J usage is TRBJ2-5, with 10 bases lining up with TRBD2. CDR1 and CDR2 from the germline V gene are SQVTM and ANQGSEA. CDR3 length equals 16 residues. V shed 6 bases, J shed 4 bases, and the junction held 14 bases outside the gene matches. The CDR3 reads CSVPPPASGRVETQYF. For the CDR3, the DNA is TGCAGCGTCCCTCCCCCGGCTAGCGGGAGAGTAGAGACCCAGTACTTC.

This clone occurred once. The genes are TRBV19 and TRBJ2-5; D might be TRBD1 (6 bases). The V gene lost 5 bases and the J gene lost 4 bases, with 14 bases spanning the gap. Germline loops: CDR1 LNHDA, CDR2 SQIVND (reference sequence). The CDR3 is 14 amino acids. The CDR3: CASSSTGGVETQYF. DNA for the CDR3: TGTGCCAGTAGTTCGACAGGAGGTGTAGAGACCCAGTACTTC.

V gene TRBV7-2 combines with J gene TRBJ2-5; no definite D call. The V gene lost 1 base and the J gene lost 3 bases, with 12 bases spanning the gap. The CDR3 runs to 15 residues. Germline CDR1 SGHTA, CDR2 FQGNSA. CDR3: CASSLGPRPKETQYF. The CDR3 coding sequence is TGTGCCAGCAGCTTAGGTCCTAGGCCAAAAGAGACCCAGTACTTC.

This chain links TRBV6-6 with TRBJ1-1, with 7 bases matching TRBD1. The CDR3 covers 14 residues. Looked up from germline, CDR1 is MNHNY and CDR2 is SVGAGI (reference sequence). V dropped 6 bases and J dropped 1; count of bases not matched to a gene: 5. For the CDR3, the DNA is TGTGCCAGCAGCAGGGGGGAAGGGAACACTGAAGCTTTCTTT. Translating it yields CASSRGEGNTEAFF.

The V call is TRBV6-5, the J call TRBJ2-2; weak D call: TRBD1 (6 bases). V was clipped by 4 bases and J by 0 bases, with 12 bases between them. The germline CDR1 and CDR2 sequences are MNHEY and SVGAGI. CDR3 length: 16 amino acids. In DNA, the CDR3 is TGTGCCAGCAGTTCCGAGGGGACATCGAACACCGGGGAGCTGTTTTTT. As protein: CASSSEGTSNTGELFF.